The present T cell receptor beta chain was sequenced within a study of OX40 agonist ivuxolimab in advanced cancers. Study overall: Patients were dosed intravenously with ivuxolimab at 0.01 to 10 mg/kg every 2 weeks.

Trimming cost V 3 bases and J 4 bases, with 9 bases left between them. This CDR3 contains 13 residues. The V gene's germline CDR1 is GTSNPN and CDR2 SVGIG (reference sequence). The data were produced by immunoSEQ multiplex PCR, yet TCRdb's version contains in-frame clones alone and is incomplete. The profile shows fewer than 85,000 clones, approximately 90% of them singletons. The chain employs TRBV30 and TRBJ2-2; tentatively, D is TRBD1 (5 bases). The source of this sequence is an adult with an advanced solid tumor such as melanoma, head and neck, liver or kidney cancer. Source: CD4+ or CD8+ T cells sorted from blood, taken in a trial of the OX40 agonist ivuxolimab. In DNA, the CDR3 is TGTGCCTGGAGCGCAACAGGCACCGGGGAGCTGTTTTTT. It yields the protein CAWSATGTGELFF.